The 11 T cell receptor beta chains reported below all come from one sample, sequenced in a study of T cell repertoires in cytomegalovirus infection. These receptors' antigens are unknown. MiXCR, run by TCRdb on the reads, gives a single entry per CDR3 protein. The sample has hundreds of thousands of distinct CDR3 sequences, around 30% seen once. Sequences were derived from cultured PBMCs, sampled from culture after CMV antigen stimulation. These receptors originate from a human donor in good health (CMV status not recorded). Some clones in this sample may be carry-over from other donors' samples.

This clonotype was seen a few times. This chain connects TRBV12-3 or TRBV12-4 to TRBJ2-1, with TRBD1 matching over 8 bases. The CDR3 contains 15 residues. With V trimmed by 6 bases and J by 7 bases, 11 bases remained unmatched. CDR3 coding DNA: TGTGCCAGCAGACCGACAGGGGCTAGCTTGAATGAGCAGTTCTTC. This codes for CASRPTGASLNEQFF.

Concerning this clonotype itself: This clone may be a read error of a much larger clone one base away. The chain couples TRBV7-2 to TRBJ2-7; tentative D call: TRBD2 (5 bases). CDR1 is SGHTA and CDR2 is FQGNSA in the germline V gene. V lost 5 bases, J lost 2 bases, and 10 bases lay in between. The CDR3 is 13 residues long. The CDR3 region has the DNA TGTGCCAGCAGCCGGGAAAGGGCCTACGAGCAGTACTTC. This sequence encodes CASSRERAYEQYF.

This clonotype was detected once. The rearrangement joins TRBV28 to TRBJ2-1, with 8 bases fitting TRBD2. CDR3 length equals 14 residues. The germline V gene has CDR1 MDHEN and CDR2 SYDVKM. With V trimmed by 9 bases and J by 6 bases, 10 bases remained unmatched. This chain's CDR3 is CASTSWSGSNEQFF. CDR3 coding DNA: TGTGCCAGTACCTCCTGGAGCGGGAGCAATGAGCAGTTCTTC.

This clonotype was found many times. The chain carries TRBV5-6 and TRBJ2-5; D is undetermined. The germline V and J ends were trimmed by 0 bases and 5 bases, with 14 bases remaining between them. The CDR3 is made up of 15 amino acids. Germline-derived CDR1 and CDR2 are SGHDT and YYEEEE. This CDR3 reads CASSLDQHSWETQYF. CDR3 in DNA: TGTGCCAGCAGCTTGGACCAACATTCATGGGAGACCCAGTACTTC.

In the case of this clonotype: Germline and junction disagree at one end, which may indicate a read error. This sequence joins TRBV4-1 and TRBJ2-5; D is unclear. Germline CDR1 and CDR2: MGHRA and YSYEKL. This CDR3 is built from 17 residues. The CDR3 coding sequence is TGCGCCAGCAGCCAACCCAGGAACCCTTCTTACCAGGAGACCCAGTACTTC. This codes for CASSQPRNPSYQETQYF.

The table lists this clonotype with many counts. The chain carries TRBV7-2 and TRBJ1-1; the D is unclear. V was cut by 3 bases and J by 11 bases, with 10 bases left in between. The CDR3 totals 11 residues. Germline V gene data show CDR1 as SGHTA and CDR2 as FQGNSA. CDR3 coding DNA: TGTGCCAGCAGCTTGGGCCAGGACGCTTTCTTT. Its translation is CASSLGQDAFF. The whole variable domain, remainder taken from reference TRBV7-2 and TRBJ1-1, is GAGVSQSPSNKVTEKGKDVELRCDPISGHTALYWYRQSLGQGLEFLIYFQGNSAPDKSGLPSDRFSAERTGGSVSTLTIQRTQQEDSAVYLCASSLGQDAFFGQGTRLTVV.

This clonotype was counted only a few times. The CDR3 sequence: CASSGLLAGGLDEQFF. CDR3 nucleotide sequence: TGTGCCAGCAGCGGACTACTAGCGGGAGGGTTAGATGAGCAGTTCTTC. The rearrangement joins TRBV11-2 to TRBJ2-1; 13 positions match TRBD2. V lost 5 bases and J lost 8; bases outside the gene matches: 9. Germline lookup yields CDR1 SGHAT and CDR2 FQNNGV. The CDR3 length is 16 residues.

This clonotype was counted only a few times. The chain has TRBV6-1 and TRBJ2-7; 9 bases align to TRBD2. The J segment lost 3 bases and the V segment lost 2 bases, leaving 5 bases of the junction unmatched. The CDR3 covers 15 residues. Germline loops: CDR1 MNHNS, CDR2 SASEGT. The CDR3 sequence is CASSEMSSGIYEQYF. As DNA, the CDR3 is TGTGCCAGCAGTGAAATGTCTAGCGGGATCTACGAGCAGTACTTC.

The CDR3 sequence: CASSLGSGRSGTQYF. Written as DNA, the CDR3 is TGTGCCAGCAGCTTAGGTAGCGGGAGGTCGGGGACCCAGTACTTC. The J gene is TRBJ2-5, the V gene TRBV7-3; 10 bases map to TRBD2. The CDR3 is made up of 15 amino acids. Germline CDR1 is SGHTA and CDR2 is FQGTGA. Trimming cost V 2 bases and J 7 bases; bases outside gene matches: 7.

This clonotype was observed a handful of times. V is TRBV7-9 and J is TRBJ1-2, with D possibly matching TRBD1 (5 bases). With 3 bases removed from V and 0 bases from J, the gap between germline ends came to 8 bases. This CDR3 has 14 residues. In germline, CDR1 is SEHNR, CDR2 FQNEAQ (reference sequence). CDR3 in amino acids: CASSFEGPNYGYTF. As DNA, the CDR3 is TGTGCCAGCAGCTTTGAGGGGCCTAACTATGGCTACACCTTC. Together with reference TRBV7-9 and TRBJ1-2, the CDR3 gives the full variable domain: DTGVSQNPRHKITKRGQNVTFRCDPISEHNRLYWYRQTLGQGPEFLTYFQNEAQLEKSRLLSDRFSAERPKGSFSTLEIQRTEQGDSAMYLCASSFEGPNYGYTFGSGTRLTVV.

The chain carries TRBV7-9 and TRBJ1-4; D remains ambiguous. The V end was cut by 4 bases, the J end by 5 bases, with 17 bases between. In germline, CDR1 is SEHNR, CDR2 FQNEAQ (reference sequence). The CDR3 runs 16 residues. CDR3 sequence (DNA): TGTGCCAGCAGCTCCCGATTCGCGGCGGAAAATGAAAAACTGTTTTTT. This codes for CASSSRFAAENEKLFF.